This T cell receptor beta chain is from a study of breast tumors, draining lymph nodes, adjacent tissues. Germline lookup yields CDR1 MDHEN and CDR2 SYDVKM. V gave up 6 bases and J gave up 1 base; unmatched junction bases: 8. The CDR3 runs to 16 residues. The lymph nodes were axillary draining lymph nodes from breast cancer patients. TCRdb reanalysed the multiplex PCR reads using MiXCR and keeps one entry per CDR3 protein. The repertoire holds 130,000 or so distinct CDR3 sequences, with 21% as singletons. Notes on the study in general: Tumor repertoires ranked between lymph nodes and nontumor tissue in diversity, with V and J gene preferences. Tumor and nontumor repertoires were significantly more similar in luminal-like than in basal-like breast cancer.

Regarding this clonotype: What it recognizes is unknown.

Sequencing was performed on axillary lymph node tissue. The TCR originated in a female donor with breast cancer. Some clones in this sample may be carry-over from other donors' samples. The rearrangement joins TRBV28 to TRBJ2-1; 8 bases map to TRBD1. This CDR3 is CASSTLRTGSYNEQFF. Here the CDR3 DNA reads TGTGCCAGCAGCACCCTCAGGACAGGGTCCTACAATGAGCAGTTCTTC.